This T cell receptor (beta chain) was sequenced in a study of shared clonotypes between healthy human individuals. J was trimmed by 0 bases and V by 4 bases; bases with no gene match: 9. Germline CDR1 and CDR2: SGHRS and YFSETQ. The CDR3 covers 16 residues. Generated by immunoSEQ multiplex PCR, the TCRdb table keeps only in-frame clones and is missing some. The repertoire includes over 850,000 clones, around three quarters of them detected once, and roughly 0.61% sits in the top ten. Sample: memory CD4+ T cells from PBMCs. Subset here: CD45RA-negative fraction. The sequence came from a man in his late teens or twenties in good health. Some clones in this sample may be carry-over from other donors' samples. J is TRBJ1-1 and V is TRBV5-1; 7 bases fit TRBD1. The DNA for the CDR3 is TGCGCCAGCAGCCGTAATACAGGGGAGGTGAACACTGAAGCTTTCTTT. This translates into CASSRNTGEVNTEAFF.